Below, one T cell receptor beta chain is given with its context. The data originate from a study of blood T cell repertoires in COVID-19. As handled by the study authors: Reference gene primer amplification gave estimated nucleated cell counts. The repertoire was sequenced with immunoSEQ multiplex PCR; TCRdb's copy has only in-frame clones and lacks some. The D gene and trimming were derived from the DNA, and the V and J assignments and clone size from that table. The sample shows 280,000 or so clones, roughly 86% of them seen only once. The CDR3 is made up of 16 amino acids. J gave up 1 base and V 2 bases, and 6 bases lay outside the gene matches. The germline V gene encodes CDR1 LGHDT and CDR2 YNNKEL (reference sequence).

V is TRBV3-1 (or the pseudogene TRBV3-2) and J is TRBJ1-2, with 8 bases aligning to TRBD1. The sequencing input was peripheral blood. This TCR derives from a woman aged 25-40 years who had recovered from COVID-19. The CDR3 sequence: CASSQLGQDNNYGYTF. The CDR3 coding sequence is TGTGCCAGCAGCCAACTGGGACAGGATAATAACTATGGCTACACCTTC.